The 14 T cell receptor beta chains given below trace back to one sample, sequenced in a study of blood T cell dynamics during melanoma immunotherapy. The method was immunoSEQ multiplex PCR; TCRdb's version includes in-frame clones alone and lacks a portion of them. The table includes about 10,000 clones, about 89% detected once. Time point meaning: pre-treatment baseline. This specimen consisted of blood, obtained from a patient treated with checkpoint blockade. Receptors originate from a human donor with melanoma.

The rearrangement links TRBV7-2 to TRBJ1-5; D unclear. Germline CDR1 is SGHTA and CDR2 is FQGNSA. The CDR3 is made up of 13 amino acids. Deletions cut 2 bases from V and 9 bases from J, with 11 bases between. The CDR3 is CASSLNSLTPQHF. CDR3 DNA sequence: TGTGCCAGCAGCTTAAACTCCCTGACGCCCCAGCATTTT.

Concerning this clone itself: Other DNA sequences in this specimen translate into the identical CDR3. The chain recombines TRBV7-2 with TRBJ2-3; 7 bases line up with TRBD2. Germline lookup yields CDR1 SGHTA and CDR2 FQGNSA. CDR3 length: 13 amino acids. V was clipped by 3 bases and J by 4 bases; unmatched bases: 1. The CDR3 spells CASSFAGADTQYF. CDR3 sequence (DNA): TGTGCCAGCAGCTTTGCGGGGGCAGATACGCAGTATTTT.

The V and J genes are TRBV6-6 and TRBJ2-3; 7 bases line up with TRBD1. CDR3 length equals 16 residues. Looked up from germline, CDR1 is MNHNY and CDR2 is SVGAGI (reference sequence). J lost 0 bases, V lost 5 bases, and 8 bases had no gene match. The CDR3 protein is CASSRPGQRSTDTQYF. The DNA for the CDR3 is TGTGCCAGCAGTCGCCCGGGACAGCGGAGCACAGATACGCAGTATTTT.

This rearrangement joins TRBV9 to TRBJ2-2; 10 positions agree with TRBD2. With 3 bases clipped from V and 2 bases from J, the junction kept 7 bases outside the gene matches. Germline lookup yields CDR1 SGDLS and CDR2 YYNGEE. The CDR3 runs 17 residues. The CDR3 here is CASSEPGTSVNTGELFF. CDR3 nucleotide sequence: TGTGCCAGCAGCGAACCCGGGACTAGCGTTAACACCGGGGAGCTGTTTTTT.

The CDR3 reads CASSPTEASLRTSGSTGELFF. DNA of the CDR3: TGCGCCAGCAGCCCAACAGAAGCCTCCCTAAGGACTAGCGGGTCCACCGGGGAGCTGTTTTTT. The chain uses TRBV4-3 and TRBJ2-2; 11 bases map to TRBD2. Germline CDR1 and CDR2: LGHNA and YSLEER. The V segment lost 4 bases and the J segment 4 bases; nucleotides outside the gene matches: 20. The CDR3 loop spans 21 amino acids.

The chain employs TRBV28 and TRBJ1-6, with a possible D match to TRBD1 (5 bases). CDR3 size: 15 residues. V was clipped by 6 bases and J by 7 bases, with 16 bases between them. The germline V gene encodes CDR1 MDHEN and CDR2 SYDVKM. The CDR3 bases are TGTGCCAGCAGCCCACCCCAGGGTCTAAATTCACCCCTCCACTTT. The encoded protein is CASSPPQGLNSPLHF.

The V gene is TRBV30, the J gene TRBJ2-7; D is perhaps TRBD2 (6 bases). The CDR3 is 12 amino acids. V was shortened by 4 bases and J by 1 base, with 8 bases between the two germline ends. Germline V gene lookup returns CDR1 GTSNPN and CDR2 SVGIG (reference sequence). DNA of the CDR3: TGTGCCTGGAATAGCGGATCCTACGAGCAGTACTTC. Amino acids: CAWNSGSYEQYF.

The rearrangement uses TRBV5-5 and TRBJ1-4; no definite D call. The V gene's germline CDR1 is SGHKS and CDR2 YYEKEE (reference sequence). V gave up 0 bases and J gave up 5 bases, with 11 bases separating them. The CDR3 extends over 15 amino acids. The CDR3 reads CASSLDPGPNEKLFF. The CDR3 region has the DNA TGTGCCAGCAGCTTGGATCCAGGACCAAATGAAAAACTGTTTTTT.

In DNA form, the CDR3 reads TGTGCCAGCTCACGCCGTGGGGACAGACACACAGATACGCAGTATTTT. Amino acids: CASSRRGDRHTDTQYF. The chain combines TRBV18 with TRBJ2-3, with TRBD1 matching over 7 bases. Germline lookup yields CDR1 KGHSH and CDR2 LQKENI. V shed 4 bases and J 2 bases; nucleotides not matched to a gene: 9. The CDR3 runs to 16 residues. Filled out from reference TRBV18 and TRBJ2-3, the complete variable domain reads NAGVMQNPRHLVRRRGQEARLRCSPMKGHSHVYWYRQLPEEGLKFMVYLQKENIIDESGMPKERFSAEFPKEGPSILRIQQVVRGDSAAYFCASSRRGDRHTDTQYFGPGTRLTVL.

The chain carries TRBV10-3 and TRBJ2-2; D is unresolved. Germline CDR1 reads ENHRY; CDR2 reads SYGVKD. The ends were cut back, 5 bases at V and 2 bases at J, with 9 bases in the middle. This CDR3 has 14 amino acids. The CDR3 DNA sequence: TGTGCCATCAGTTTAGCCCCCAACACCGGGGAGCTGTTTTTT. Translated: CAISLAPNTGELFF.

The chain recombines TRBV4-3 with TRBJ2-3; 7 nucleotides align to TRBD2. With V trimmed by 2 bases and J by 5 bases, 4 bases remained unmatched. The CDR3 runs 14 residues. The V gene's germline CDR1 is LGHNA and CDR2 YSLEER. The CDR3 sequence: CASSQLLAGDTQYF. The CDR3 DNA sequence: TGCGCCAGCAGCCAATTATTAGCGGGAGATACGCAGTATTTT.

This chain uses TRBV19 with TRBJ1-5; no firm D call. The CDR3 runs 17 residues. CDR1 is LNHDA and CDR2 is SQIVND in the germline V gene (reference sequence). Deletions cut 8 bases from V and 0 bases from J, with 20 bases between. In DNA, the CDR3 is TGTGCCAGTTCGGAGACATCACGGGGTTATAGCAATCAGCCCCAGCATTTT. This codes for CASSETSRGYSNQPQHF. The variable domain in full, with the rest retrieved from reference TRBV19 and TRBJ1-5, is DGGITQSPKYLFRKEGQNVTLSCEQNLNHDAMYWYRQDPGQGLRLIYYSQIVNDFQKGDIAEGYSVSREKKESFPLTVTSAQKNPTAFYLCASSETSRGYSNQPQHFGDGTRLSIL.

The chain is built from TRBV30 and TRBJ2-6, with D hard to call. This CDR3 is built from 16 residues. The V gene's germline CDR1 is GTSNPN and CDR2 SVGIG (reference sequence). Trimming took 4 bases from V and 0 from J, leaving 13 bases between them. CDR3 protein: CAWKKGPVSGANVLTF. The CDR3 DNA sequence: TGTGCCTGGAAAAAGGGTCCCGTCTCTGGGGCCAACGTCCTGACTTTC.

This chain joins TRBV7-9 and TRBJ1-3, with D tentatively TRBD1 (5 bases). CDR3 size: 15 residues. The V end was cut by 5 bases, the J end by 0 bases, with 11 bases between. CDR1 and CDR2 from the germline V gene are SEHNR and FQNEAQ (reference sequence). The CDR3 loop is CASSLRQSSGNTIYF. The CDR3 DNA follows: TGTGCCAGCAGCCTAAGACAGAGCTCTGGAAACACCATATATTTT.